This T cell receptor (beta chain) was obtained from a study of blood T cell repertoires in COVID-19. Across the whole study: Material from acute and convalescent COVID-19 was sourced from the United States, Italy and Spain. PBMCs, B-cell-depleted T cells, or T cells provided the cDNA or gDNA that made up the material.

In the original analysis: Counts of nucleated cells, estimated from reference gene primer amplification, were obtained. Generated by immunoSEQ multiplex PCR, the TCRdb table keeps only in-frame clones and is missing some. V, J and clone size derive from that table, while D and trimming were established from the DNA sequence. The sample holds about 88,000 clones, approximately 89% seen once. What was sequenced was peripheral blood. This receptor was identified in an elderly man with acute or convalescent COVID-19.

The CDR3 reads CASSLEQPNTGELFF. DNA for the CDR3: TGCGCCAGCAGCTTGGAACAGCCGAACACCGGGGAGCTGTTTTTT. This rearrangement joins TRBV5-1 to TRBJ2-2, with D hard to call. CDR1 SGHRS and CDR2 YFSETQ come from the germline V gene. The length of the CDR3 is 15 residues. Trimming took 0 bases from V and 0 from J, leaving 6 bases between them.